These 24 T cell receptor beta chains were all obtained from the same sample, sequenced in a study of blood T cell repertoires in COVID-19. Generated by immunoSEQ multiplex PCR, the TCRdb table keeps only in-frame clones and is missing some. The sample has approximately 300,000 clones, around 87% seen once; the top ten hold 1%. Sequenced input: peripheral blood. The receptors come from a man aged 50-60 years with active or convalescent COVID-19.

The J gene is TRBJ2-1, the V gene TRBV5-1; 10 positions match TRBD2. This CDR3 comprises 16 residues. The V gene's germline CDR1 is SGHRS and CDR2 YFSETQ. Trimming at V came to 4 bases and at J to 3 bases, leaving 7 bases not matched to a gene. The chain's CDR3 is CASSGSSGGRYNEQFF. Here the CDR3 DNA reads TGCGCCAGCAGCGGATCTAGCGGGGGCCGCTACAATGAGCAGTTCTTC.

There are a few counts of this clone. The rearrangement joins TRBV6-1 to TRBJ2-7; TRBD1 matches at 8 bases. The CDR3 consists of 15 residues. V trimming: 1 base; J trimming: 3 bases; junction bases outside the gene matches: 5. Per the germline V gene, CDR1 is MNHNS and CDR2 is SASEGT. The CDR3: CASSEERTGRYEQYF. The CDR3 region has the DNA TGTGCCAGCAGTGAAGAAAGGACAGGGCGCTACGAGCAGTACTTC.

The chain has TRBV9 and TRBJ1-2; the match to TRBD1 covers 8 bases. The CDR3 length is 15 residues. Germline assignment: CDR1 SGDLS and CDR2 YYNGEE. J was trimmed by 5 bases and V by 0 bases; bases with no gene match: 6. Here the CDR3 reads CASSVGGQAGYGYTF. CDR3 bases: TGTGCCAGCAGCGTAGGGGGACAGGCAGGTTATGGCTACACCTTC.

DNA of the CDR3: TGCGCCAGCAGCCCGGGACAGGGGAGTATAGAAGCTTTCTTT. Its protein product is CASSPGQGSIEAFF. V and J are TRBV5-1 and TRBJ1-1, with TRBD1 matching over 10 bases. The CDR3 extends over 14 amino acids. Germline loops: CDR1 SGHRS, CDR2 YFSETQ. With V trimmed by 4 bases and J by 8 bases, 8 bases remained unmatched. The entire variable domain, with the rest obtained from reference TRBV5-1 and TRBJ1-1, is as follows: KAGVTQTPRYLIKTRGQQVTLSCSPISGHRSVSWYQQTPGQGLQFLFEYFSETQRNKGNFPGRFSGRQFSNSRSEMNVSTLELGDSALYLCASSPGQGSIEAFFGQGTRLTVV.

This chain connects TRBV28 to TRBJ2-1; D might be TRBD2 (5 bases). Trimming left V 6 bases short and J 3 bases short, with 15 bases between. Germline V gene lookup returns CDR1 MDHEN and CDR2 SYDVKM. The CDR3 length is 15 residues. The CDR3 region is CASRSGGSGYNEQFF. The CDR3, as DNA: TGTGCCAGCAGGAGTGGTGGGAGTGGCTACAATGAGCAGTTCTTC.

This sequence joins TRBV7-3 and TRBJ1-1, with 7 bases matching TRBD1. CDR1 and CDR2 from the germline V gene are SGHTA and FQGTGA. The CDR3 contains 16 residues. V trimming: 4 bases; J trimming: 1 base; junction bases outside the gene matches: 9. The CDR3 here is CASSSSGGLENTEAFF. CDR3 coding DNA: TGTGCCAGCAGCTCGTCAGGGGGGTTGGAGAACACTGAAGCTTTCTTT.

Here the CDR3 reads CASRLDSREDTQYF. CDR3 in DNA: TGTGCCAGCAGATTGGATAGCAGAGAAGATACGCAGTATTTT. The chain joins TRBV28 to TRBJ2-3; D is unclear. Germline CDR1 and CDR2: MDHEN and SYDVKM. The length of the CDR3 is 14 residues. Trimming took off 6 bases at V and 5 bases at J, with 15 bases between the two ends.

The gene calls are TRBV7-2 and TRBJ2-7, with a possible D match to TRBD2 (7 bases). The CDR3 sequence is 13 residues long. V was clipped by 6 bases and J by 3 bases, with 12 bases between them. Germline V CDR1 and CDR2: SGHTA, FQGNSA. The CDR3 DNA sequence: TGTGCCAGCAGTAGGGGGGGAAACTACGAGCAGTACTTC. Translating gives CASSRGGNYEQYF.

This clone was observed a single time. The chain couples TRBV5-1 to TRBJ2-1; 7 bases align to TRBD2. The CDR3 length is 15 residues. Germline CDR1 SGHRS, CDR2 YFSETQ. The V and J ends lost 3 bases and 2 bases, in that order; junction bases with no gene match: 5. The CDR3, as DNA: TGCGCCAGCAGCTATCGACGGGAGGCCTACAATGAGCAGTTCTTC. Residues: CASSYRREAYNEQFF.

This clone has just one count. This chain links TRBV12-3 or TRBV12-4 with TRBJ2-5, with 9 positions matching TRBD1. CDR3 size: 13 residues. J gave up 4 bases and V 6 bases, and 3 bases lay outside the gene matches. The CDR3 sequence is CASSPGQGETQYF. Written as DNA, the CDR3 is TGTGCCAGCAGCCCGGGACAGGGAGAGACCCAGTACTTC.

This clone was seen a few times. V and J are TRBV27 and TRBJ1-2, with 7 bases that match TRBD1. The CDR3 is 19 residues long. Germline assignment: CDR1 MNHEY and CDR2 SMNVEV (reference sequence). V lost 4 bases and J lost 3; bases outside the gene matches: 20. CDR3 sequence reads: CASSSPTRRGRSAYYGYTF. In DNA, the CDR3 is TGTGCCAGCAGTTCCCCCACAAGGAGGGGGCGTTCCGCGTACTATGGCTACACCTTC.

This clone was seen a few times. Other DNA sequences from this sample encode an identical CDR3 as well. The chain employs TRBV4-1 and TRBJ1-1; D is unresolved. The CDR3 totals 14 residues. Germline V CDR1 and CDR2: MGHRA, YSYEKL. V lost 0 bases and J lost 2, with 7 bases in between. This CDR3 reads CASSQDRSNTEAFF. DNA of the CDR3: TGCGCCAGCAGCCAAGACAGGTCAAACACTGAAGCTTTCTTT.

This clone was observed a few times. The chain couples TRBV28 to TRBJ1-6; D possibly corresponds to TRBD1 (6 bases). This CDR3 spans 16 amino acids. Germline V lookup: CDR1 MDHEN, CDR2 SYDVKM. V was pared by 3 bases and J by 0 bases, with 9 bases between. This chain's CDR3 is CASSLGGASYNSPLHF. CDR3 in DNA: TGTGCCAGCAGTTTGGGGGGGGCCTCCTATAATTCACCCCTCCACTTT.

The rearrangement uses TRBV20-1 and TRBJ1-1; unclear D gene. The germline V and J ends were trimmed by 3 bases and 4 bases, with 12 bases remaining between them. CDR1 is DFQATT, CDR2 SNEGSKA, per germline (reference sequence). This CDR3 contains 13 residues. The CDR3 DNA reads TGCAGTGCTAGTCAAGTCCGAGGCACTGAAGCTTTCTTT. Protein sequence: CSASQVRGTEAFF.

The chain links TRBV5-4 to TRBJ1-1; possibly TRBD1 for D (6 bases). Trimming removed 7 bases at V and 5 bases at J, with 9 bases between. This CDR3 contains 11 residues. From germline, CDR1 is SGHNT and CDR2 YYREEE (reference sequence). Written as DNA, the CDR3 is TGTGCCAGCGGAAGGGGGACTGAAGCTTTCTTT. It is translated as CASGRGTEAFF.

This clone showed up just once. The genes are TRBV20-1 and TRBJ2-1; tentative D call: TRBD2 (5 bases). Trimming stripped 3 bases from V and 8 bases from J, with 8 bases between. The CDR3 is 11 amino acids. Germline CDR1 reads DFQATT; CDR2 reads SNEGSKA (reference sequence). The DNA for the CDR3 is TGCAGTGCTAGTCGTAGCGATGAGCAGTTCTTC. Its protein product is CSASRSDEQFF.

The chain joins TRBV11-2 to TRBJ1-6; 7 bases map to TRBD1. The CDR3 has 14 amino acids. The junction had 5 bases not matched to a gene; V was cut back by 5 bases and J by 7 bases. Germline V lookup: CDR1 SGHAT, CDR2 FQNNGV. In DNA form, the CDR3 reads TGTGCCAGCAGCCCGGGACAGTCCAATTCACCCCTCCACTTT. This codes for CASSPGQSNSPLHF. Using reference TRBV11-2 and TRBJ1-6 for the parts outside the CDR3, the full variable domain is EAGVAQSPRYKIIEKRQSVAFWCNPISGHATLYWYQQILGQGPKLLIQFQNNGVVDDSQLPKDRFSAERLKGVDSTLKIQPAKLEDSAVYLCASSPGQSNSPLHFGNGTRLTVT.

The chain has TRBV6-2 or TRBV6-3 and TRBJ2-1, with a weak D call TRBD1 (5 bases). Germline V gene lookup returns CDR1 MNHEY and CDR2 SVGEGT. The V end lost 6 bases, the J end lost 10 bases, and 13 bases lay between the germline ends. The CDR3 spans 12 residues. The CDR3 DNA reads TGTGCCAGCAGCCGAGGACCAGGGGAGCAGTTCTTC. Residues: CASSRGPGEQFF.

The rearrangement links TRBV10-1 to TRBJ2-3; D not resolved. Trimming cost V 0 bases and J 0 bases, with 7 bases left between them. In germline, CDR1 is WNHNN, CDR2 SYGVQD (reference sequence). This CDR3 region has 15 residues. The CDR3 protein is CASSESPPSTDTQYF. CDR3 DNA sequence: TGCGCCAGCAGTGAGTCCCCTCCGAGCACAGATACGCAGTATTTT.

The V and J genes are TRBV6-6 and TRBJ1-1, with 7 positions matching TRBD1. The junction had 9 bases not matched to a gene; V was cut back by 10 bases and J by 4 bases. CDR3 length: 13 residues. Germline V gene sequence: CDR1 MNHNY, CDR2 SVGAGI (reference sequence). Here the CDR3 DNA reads TGTGCCACAACAGGGGAGGCGAGCACTGAAGCTTTCTTT. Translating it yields CATTGEASTEAFF.

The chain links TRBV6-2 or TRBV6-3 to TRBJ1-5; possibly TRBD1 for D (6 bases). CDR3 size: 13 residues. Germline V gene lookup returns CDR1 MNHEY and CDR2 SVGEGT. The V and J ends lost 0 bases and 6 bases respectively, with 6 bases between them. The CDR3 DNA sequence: TGTGCCAGCAGTTACTCGACAGGTCAGCCCCAGCATTTT. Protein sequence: CASSYSTGQPQHF.

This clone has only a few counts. The CDR3 here is CASSLYQGGGYTF. CDR3 coding DNA: TGTGCCAGCAGTTTATATCAAGGAGGAGGCTACACCTTC. The chain has TRBV28 and TRBJ1-2; D not resolved. Germline CDR1 and CDR2: MDHEN and SYDVKM. CDR3 size: 13 residues. V lost 1 base, J lost 8 bases, and 11 bases lay in between.

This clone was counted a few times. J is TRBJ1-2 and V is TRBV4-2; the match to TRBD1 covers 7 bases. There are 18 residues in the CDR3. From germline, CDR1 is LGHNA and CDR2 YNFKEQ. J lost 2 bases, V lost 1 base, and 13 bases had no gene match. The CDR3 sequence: CASSQGAQRQGVNYGYTF. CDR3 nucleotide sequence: TGTGCCAGCAGCCAAGGGGCCCAAAGACAGGGCGTAAACTATGGCTACACCTTC.

In DNA, the CDR3 is TGTGCCAGCAGCTTAGGTTCCTTTGATCGGTCGGGCTACACCTTC. Amino acid sequence: CASSLGSFDRSGYTF. V usage is TRBV7-9 and J usage is TRBJ1-2; no clear D. CDR1 SEHNR and CDR2 FQNEAQ come from the germline V gene (reference sequence). This CDR3 has 15 amino acids. Trimming pared 1 base from V and 8 bases from J, leaving 17 bases between.